This entry features one TCR beta chain sequence. No antigen is known for it. No much larger clone is present one base from it, and per-base qualities are unavailable. The time point label on this specimen signifies: about 28 days (+/-7) after the second vaccine dose. AZD1222 recipients given second doses at about 4 weeks or at about 12 weeks were pooled, since spike-specific TCR depth and breadth were not found to differ between the two schedules. Vaccinee samples were obtained from the UK trials COV001 and COV002, which included a single-blind randomized controlled phase 2/3 trial of AZD1222 (ChAdOx1 nCoV-19) in healthy adults. Trial participant PBMC samples were collected at day 0 and day 28 after the second dose for TCRbeta chain sequencing. These data are taken from a study of T cell responses to AZD1222 COVID-19 vaccine (dated by TCRdb to about 2021). At the level of the whole study: TCR sequencing covered more than 230 trial participants: approximately 200 given two doses of AZD1222 and around 26 given two doses of MenACWY control vaccine. Enrollment into the trials was organized by age into subgroups of 18-55, 56-69 and 70-plus years, and those subgroups contained 148, 28 and 57 TCR-sequenced participants, respectively. Study-level results and caveats: Reportedly, almost half of the unique spike-specific TCRs recognized epitopes lying outside the regions that are mutated in the B.1.351 and B.1.1.7 variants. Because no day 14 peak-response samples were available, the repertoires could be characterized only after the peak T cell response. CD4 TCRs associated with the vaccine covered the entire spike protein, and the dominant responses were in regions 160-218 and 743-854. After two AZD1222 doses, both the breadth and the depth of spike-specific TCRs were significantly higher than at day 0 and than in MenACWY recipients. Participants were mostly white British, with more females than males. The authors suggested clonal diversity may have been underestimated. Conclusions about previously exposed vaccinees were limited because only a handful of AZD1222 recipients were SARS-CoV-2 seropositive at baseline. The 56-69-year group was small, and its depth increase did not reach significance, likely because of low power.

The CDR3 regions of human TCRbeta chains were analyzed by immunosequencing. On the study's bioinformatics: TCRs in the repertoires were matched against a reference library of SARS-CoV-2-specific TCRs that had been generated with the MIRA antigen-specificity platform. Breadth meant the fraction of unique TCRs that were SARS-CoV-2-associated, whereas depth meant the fraction of total T cells that were SARS-CoV-2-associated. Using the MIRA data, every spike-specific TCR was mapped to the spike region that the TCR reacted to and assigned to either a CD4 or a CD8 class. Log10-transformed breadth and depth values were compared by one-way ANOVA with Sidak's multiple comparisons tests. Drawn from immuneACCESS, this table holds only the in-frame rearrangements with V and J called that TCRdb kept. Clones are partly lost; checked studies trace under half to an unresolved V gene and leave the rest unexplained. V and J calls and clone size follow that table, whereas D and trimming were derived from the DNA. This sample has 150,000 to 200,000 clones in its table, and 88% of those were observed once. The ten largest clonotypes hold roughly 25% of the sample.

For CDR1 and CDR2, the germline V gene lists SGHDT and YYEEEE. CDR3 length: 15 amino acids, cysteine to phenylalanine. Just CDR3 DNA is preserved here, 45 bases in frame from base 1. Between the V and J ends, shortened by 0 bases and 0 bases respectively, the junction contains 8 bases. The clonotype comes from an adult who received the AZD1222 COVID-19 vaccine. This chain joins TRBV5-6 to TRBJ2-3, with no confidently assigned D gene. Material: peripheral blood, obtained 28 days after the second AZD1222 dose. DNA sequence: TGTGCCAGCAGCTTGGGACTGTTTAGCACAGATACGCAGTATTTT. Its protein product is CASSLGLFSTDTQYF.